Listed here are 31 T cell receptor beta chains from one sample, sequenced in a study of blood T cell repertoires in COVID-19. Data came from immunoSEQ multiplex PCR; TCRdb stores just in-frame clones and leaves some out. The sample has 100,000 to 150,000 clones; approximately 82% are singletons. The material sequenced was peripheral blood. The receptors were sampled from a woman aged 50 to 60 with acute or convalescent COVID-19.

This clone came up a few times. The genes are TRBV5-1 and TRBJ1-2; 10 nucleotides align to TRBD1. The CDR3 length is 14 residues. Germline CDR1 SGHRS, CDR2 YFSETQ. V lost 5 bases to trimming and J lost 8 bases; unmatched junction nucleotides: 9. CDR3 coding DNA: TGCGCCAGCAGTTTGTCCGGGACAGGGGACGGCTACACCTTC. Protein: CASSLSGTGDGYTF.

J is TRBJ1-2 and V is TRBV9, with D perhaps TRBD1 (5 bases). Germline CDR1 SGDLS, CDR2 YYNGEE. This CDR3 spans 12 amino acids. V lost 5 bases and J 5 bases, leaving 10 bases between the germline ends. The CDR3 nucleotides are TGTGCCAGCAGGGCCGGGGGGTATGGCTACACCTTC. Its translation: CASRAGGYGYTF.

This chain joins TRBV6-5 and TRBJ2-6; D unclear. There are 15 residues in the CDR3. Looked up from germline, CDR1 is MNHEY and CDR2 is SVGAGI. Trimming stripped 4 bases from V and 0 bases from J, with 7 bases between. The CDR3 here is CASSSTGSGANVLTF. The CDR3 DNA reads as TGTGCCAGCAGTTCTACTGGCTCTGGGGCCAACGTCCTGACTTTC.

The rearrangement uses TRBV28 and TRBJ2-7, with 8 bases that match TRBD2. V trimming: 4 bases; J trimming: 2 bases; junction bases outside the gene matches: 7. CDR3 length: 15 amino acids. CDR1 and CDR2 from the germline V gene are MDHEN and SYDVKM. The CDR3 nucleotides are TGTGCCAGCAGTTCGAATAGCGGGACCGCCTACGAGCAGTACTTC. Translating it yields CASSSNSGTAYEQYF.

The CDR3 region is CASSEWGQGNTEAFF. CDR3 nucleotides: TGTGCCAGCAGTGAATGGGGACAGGGGAACACTGAAGCTTTCTTT. The genes are TRBV2 and TRBJ1-1, with 9 bases aligning to TRBD1. V shed 2 bases and J 1 base; nucleotides not matched to a gene: 2. Germline V gene sequence: CDR1 SNHLY, CDR2 FYNNEI. The CDR3 runs to 15 residues.

This clone was counted a single time. V and J are TRBV5-1 and TRBJ2-7; 8 nucleotides agree with TRBD2. CDR3 length: 14 residues. Trimming cost V 4 bases and J 6 bases; bases outside gene matches: 9. Germline V gene sequence: CDR1 SGHRS, CDR2 YFSETQ. The CDR3 loop is CASSPDGTRSEQYF. CDR3 coding DNA: TGCGCCAGCAGCCCCGACGGGACTAGATCCGAGCAGTACTTC.

The chain carries TRBV6-5 and TRBJ2-2, with 7 bases identical to TRBD1. Germline V CDR1 and CDR2: MNHEY, SVGAGI. J lost 4 bases, V lost 3 bases, and 8 bases had no gene match. This CDR3 is built from 16 residues. The CDR3 protein is CASSYFGTDITGELFF. As DNA, the CDR3 is TGTGCCAGCAGTTATTTCGGGACAGACATCACCGGGGAGCTGTTTTTT.

The V gene is TRBV6-1, the J gene TRBJ1-6; 8 bases agree with TRBD1. CDR3 length: 15 amino acids. V lost 3 bases, J lost 8 bases, and 6 bases stayed unmatched. CDR1 and CDR2 from the germline V gene are MNHNS and SASEGT. CDR3 bases: TGTGCCAGCAGTGACAGGGGGCGCGATGATTCACCCCTCCACTTT. Amino acids: CASSDRGRDDSPLHF.

The V and J genes are TRBV27 and TRBJ1-2; 11 positions agree with TRBD1. The length of the CDR3 is 16 residues. Trimming removed 1 base from V and 8 bases from J; junction bases left unmatched: 9. CDR1 and CDR2 (germline): MNHEY, SMNVEV (reference sequence). The CDR3 nucleotides are TGTGCCAGCAGTTTATGGTCAGGACAGGGGGCTCAGGGCTACACCTTC. It specifies CASSLWSGQGAQGYTF.

The chain recombines TRBV6-1 with TRBJ2-7; D not certain. V lost 1 base and J lost 12, with 7 bases in between. The CDR3 runs 10 residues. From germline, CDR1 is MNHNS and CDR2 SASEGT. The CDR3 sequence: CASSEVSPYF. The CDR3 nucleotides read TGTGCCAGCAGTGAAGTATCCCCGTACTTC.

This chain links TRBV10-3 with TRBJ1-2; possible D gene TRBD1, 6 bases. The germline V and J ends were trimmed by 5 bases and 2 bases, with 18 bases remaining between them. Germline V lookup: CDR1 ENHRY, CDR2 SYGVKD. The CDR3 has 16 residues. CDR3 in DNA: TGTGCCATCAGTATCGTACAGGGAACCCCCAACTATGGCTACACCTTC. It translates to CAISIVQGTPNYGYTF.

The CDR3 loop reads CASRLESYNSPLHF. The CDR3 DNA reads TGTGCCAGTAGACTCGAATCTTATAATTCACCCCTCCACTTT. The chain combines TRBV19 with TRBJ1-6; unclear D gene. The germline gives CDR1 LNHDA, CDR2 SQIVND (reference sequence). The CDR3 is 14 residues long. Trimming left V 6 bases short and J 4 bases short, with 10 bases between.

This clone was seen only a few times. In DNA form, the CDR3 reads TGTGCCAGCAGCTTAAGTCTGATAGCTCGGGAGCAGTACTTC. Translated, it gives CASSLSLIAREQYF. The rearrangement uses TRBV7-3 and TRBJ2-7, with D unresolved. Trimming took 1 base from V and 7 from J, leaving 14 bases between them. The CDR3 sequence is 14 residues long. Germline V gives CDR1 SGHTA, CDR2 FQGTGA.

V usage is TRBV28 and J usage is TRBJ2-7, with 9 bases lining up with TRBD1. Looked up from germline, CDR1 is MDHEN and CDR2 is SYDVKM. This CDR3 is 14 amino acids long. V was pared by 6 bases and J by 7 bases, with 10 bases of the junction left unmatched. The CDR3 coding sequence is TGTGCCAGCAGCTCGGGACAGGGAATCGGGGAGCAGTACTTC. Protein sequence: CASSSGQGIGEQYF.

This sequence joins TRBV5-4 and TRBJ2-1; D is perhaps TRBD1 (5 bases). V lost 4 bases and J 4 bases, leaving 12 bases between the germline ends. The CDR3 consists of 14 residues. The germline gives CDR1 SGHNT, CDR2 YYREEE (reference sequence). CDR3: CASSISGIYNEQFF. CDR3 DNA: TGTGCCAGCAGCATATCAGGGATTTACAATGAGCAGTTCTTC.

V usage is TRBV19 and J usage is TRBJ1-5; TRBD1 aligns across 11 bases. Germline-derived CDR1 and CDR2 are LNHDA and SQIVND (reference sequence). This CDR3 is built from 17 residues. The V segment lost 5 bases and the J segment 3 bases; nucleotides outside the gene matches: 9. The CDR3, as DNA: TGTGCCAGTAGTGGGACAGGGGGTACCTTTATCAATCAGCCCCAGCATTTT. Translating it yields CASSGTGGTFINQPQHF.

The chain employs TRBV5-1 and TRBJ1-6; D is perhaps TRBD1 (5 bases). Germline V CDR1 and CDR2: SGHRS, YFSETQ. Trimming cost V 1 base and J 5 bases, with 7 bases left between them. The CDR3 extends over 14 amino acids. The CDR3 region has the DNA TGCGCCAGCAGCTTGTTGACAGATAATTCACCCCTCCACTTT. This codes for CASSLLTDNSPLHF.

Comments on this clone: Germline and junction disagree at one end, which may indicate a read error. V and J are TRBV3-1 (or the pseudogene TRBV3-2) and TRBJ2-3, with D uncertain. CDR3 length: 14 residues. Germline-derived CDR1 and CDR2 are LGHDT and YNNKEL (reference sequence). The CDR3 reads CVSSQGPSTDTQYF. CDR3 nucleotide sequence: TGTGTCAGCAGCCAAGGTCCGAGCACAGATACGCAGTATTTT.

V gene TRBV27 combines with J gene TRBJ2-6; TRBD1 matches at 7 bases. V lost 8 bases and J lost 4; bases outside the gene matches: 5. Germline CDR1 reads MNHEY; CDR2 reads SMNVEV (reference sequence). The length of the CDR3 is 14 residues. CDR3 sequence (DNA): TGTGCCAGCCGAACAGGGGCCGGGGCCAACGTCCTGACTTTC. Amino acids: CASRTGAGANVLTF. Filled out from reference TRBV27 and TRBJ2-6, the complete variable domain reads EAQVTQNPRYLITVTGKKLTVTCSQNMNHEYMSWYRQDPGLGLRQIYYSMNVEVTDKGDVPEGYKVSRKEKRNFPLILESPSPNQTSLYFCASRTGAGANVLTFGAGSRLTVL.

This clone was seen more than once but under ten times. This chain links TRBV2 with TRBJ2-4; no firm D call. This CDR3 region has 15 residues. The V gene's germline CDR1 is SNHLY and CDR2 FYNNEI. Trimming left V 4 bases short and J 9 bases short, with 19 bases between. CDR3 residues: CASSGPETAKGIQYF. The CDR3 DNA reads as TGTGCCAGCAGTGGTCCGGAGACGGCCAAAGGCATTCAGTACTTC.

This chain uses TRBV10-1 with TRBJ2-1, with D perhaps matching TRBD2 (6 bases). The V gene lost 3 bases and the J gene lost 7 bases, with 13 bases spanning the gap. Germline V gives CDR1 WNHNN, CDR2 SYGVQD (reference sequence). This CDR3 contains 14 residues. The CDR3 nucleotides are TGCGCCAGCAGTGAAGGTGGGGGGAGGAATGAGCAGTTCTTC. This codes for CASSEGGGRNEQFF.

This clone was detected only a few times. This chain uses TRBV3-1 (or the pseudogene TRBV3-2) with TRBJ1-1; tentative D call: TRBD1 (5 bases). The CDR3 is 16 residues long. V was clipped by 5 bases and J by 0 bases, with 16 bases between them. Germline CDR1 is LGHDT and CDR2 is YNNKEL (reference sequence). Here the CDR3 reads CASSSEGTLMNTEAFF. In nucleotides, the CDR3 is TGTGCCAGCAGCTCAGAGGGGACTCTCATGAACACTGAAGCTTTCTTT.

The chain couples TRBV4-1 to TRBJ2-3, with 13 nucleotides matching TRBD2. V lost 0 bases to trimming and J lost 7 bases; unmatched junction nucleotides: 13. The CDR3 totals 19 residues. The germline gives CDR1 MGHRA, CDR2 YSYEKL. The CDR3: CASSQEGRTSGSIVNTQYF. CDR3 nucleotides: TGCGCCAGCAGCCAAGAGGGCAGGACTAGCGGGAGTATAGTAAATACGCAGTATTTT.

This sequence joins TRBV3-1 (or the pseudogene TRBV3-2) and TRBJ2-7; D is unclear. The CDR3 has 13 amino acids. Trimming pared 0 bases from V and 3 bases from J, leaving 6 bases between. Germline CDR1 is LGHDT and CDR2 is YNNKEL (reference sequence). The CDR3 loop is CASSQDRGYEQYF. The CDR3 region has the DNA TGTGCCAGCAGCCAAGACCGAGGCTACGAGCAGTACTTC.

The chain is built from TRBV6-6 and TRBJ2-2, with D tentatively TRBD1 (5 bases). Trimming removed 6 bases at V and 6 bases at J, with 11 bases between. This CDR3 is built from 13 residues. CDR1 is MNHNY, CDR2 SVGAGI, per germline (reference sequence). The DNA of the CDR3 is TGTGCCAGCAGAACCGGACACGCCGGGGAGCTGTTTTTT. It yields the protein CASRTGHAGELFF.

This clone was counted a few times. The chain joins TRBV6-5 to TRBJ1-2, with TRBD1 matching over 7 bases. Germline V gene lookup returns CDR1 MNHEY and CDR2 SVGAGI. Trimming took 6 bases from V and 2 from J; bases not matched to a gene: 0. The CDR3 is 12 residues long. The CDR3 DNA follows: TGTGCCAGCAGGGGACAGAACTATGGCTACACCTTC. This gives the protein CASRGQNYGYTF.

This clone occurred a few times. The chain couples TRBV19 to TRBJ1-5; D possibly corresponds to TRBD1 (6 bases). The CDR3 length is 13 residues. Germline V gene data show CDR1 as LNHDA and CDR2 as SQIVND (reference sequence). Trimming took off 4 bases at V and 6 bases at J, with 10 bases between the two ends. The CDR3 nucleotides are TGTGCCAGTAGTAACAGGGTCGTTCAGCCCCAGCATTTT. Translated, it gives CASSNRVVQPQHF. Together with reference TRBV19 and TRBJ1-5, the CDR3 gives the full variable domain: DGGITQSPKYLFRKEGQNVTLSCEQNLNHDAMYWYRQDPGQGLRLIYYSQIVNDFQKGDIAEGYSVSREKKESFPLTVTSAQKNPTAFYLCASSNRVVQPQHFGDGTRLSIL.

This chain connects TRBV10-1 to TRBJ2-1, with 13 nucleotides matching TRBD2. Germline V gives CDR1 WNHNN, CDR2 SYGVQD (reference sequence). The ends lost 5 bases at V and 4 bases at J; junction bases unmatched: 2. The CDR3 covers 15 residues. This CDR3 reads CASSSGLAGYNEQFF. CDR3 nucleotides: TGCGCCAGCAGTTCGGGACTAGCGGGGTACAATGAGCAGTTCTTC.

This clone was counted a single time. The chain joins TRBV3-1 (or the pseudogene TRBV3-2) to TRBJ2-7, with 12 bases matching TRBD1. Germline CDR1 LGHDT, CDR2 YNNKEL (reference sequence). V was pared by 5 bases and J by 6 bases, with 8 bases of the junction left unmatched. This CDR3 is 15 amino acids long. In DNA form, the CDR3 reads TGTGCCAGCAGCTATTCCGGGACAGGGGGCCTCGAGCAGTACTTC. Translated, it gives CASSYSGTGGLEQYF.

The sample holds a few counts of this clone. This sequence joins TRBV5-1 and TRBJ1-4, with a tentative D call TRBD1 (6 bases). With 4 bases removed from V and 4 bases from J, the gap between germline ends came to 11 bases. The CDR3 spans 14 residues. The germline V gene encodes CDR1 SGHRS and CDR2 YFSETQ. DNA of the CDR3: TGCGCCAGCAGCATAGGGACAAATAATGAAAAACTGTTTTTT. Translated, it gives CASSIGTNNEKLFF.

The V and J genes are TRBV7-9 and TRBJ2-5; D possibly corresponds to TRBD2 (6 bases). CDR1 and CDR2 from the germline V gene are SEHNR and FQNEAQ (reference sequence). V gave up 3 bases and J gave up 1 base, with 15 bases separating them. The CDR3 has 16 amino acids. The CDR3 DNA is TGTGCCAGCAGCTTCTCCCCCGCGGGATCCCAAGAGACCCAGTACTTC. Translated: CASSFSPAGSQETQYF.